These 24 T cell receptor beta chains share one sample of origin, sequenced in a study of T cell changes during pregnancy in multiple sclerosis (dated by TCRdb to about 2019). Library preparation used the immunoSEQ multiplex PCR assay. TCRdb provides this immuneACCESS table in a form limited to in-frame rearrangements. Some clones are lacking; in checked studies, under half of them reflect an unresolved V gene, and why the rest are absent is not known. In this sample the table shows roughly 110,000 clones, about 90% of which occur a single time. Over 1.5% of the sample is taken by the ten largest. The source material was peripheral blood, sampled before pregnancy. The receptor source for this set is a female donor with multiple sclerosis, enrolled in a pregnancy study.

The V and J genes are TRBV11-3 and TRBJ2-1; TRBD2 aligns across 14 bases. Germline V gene lookup returns CDR1 SGHNT and CDR2 YENEEA. V dropped 3 bases and J dropped 10; count of bases not matched to a gene: 5. The CDR3 totals 15 residues. CDR3 in amino acids: CASSFGRTSGGEQFF. In DNA, the CDR3 is TGTGCCAGCAGCTTCGGGAGGACTAGCGGGGGGGAGCAGTTCTTC.

The chain recombines TRBV5-4 with TRBJ2-5; TRBD2 aligns across 7 bases. The CDR3 covers 15 residues. Germline CDR1 is SGHNT and CDR2 is YYREEE (reference sequence). V lost 2 bases and J lost 2; bases outside the gene matches: 6. This CDR3 is CASSLLKRGQETQYF. The CDR3 region has the DNA TGTGCCAGCAGCTTATTAAAGCGGGGACAAGAGACCCAGTACTTC.

The genes are TRBV27 and TRBJ1-1; D possibly corresponds to TRBD1 (5 bases). V lost 2 bases and J lost 1, with 5 bases in between. The CDR3 loop spans 13 amino acids. CDR1 and CDR2 (germline): MNHEY, SMNVEV (reference sequence). Written as DNA, the CDR3 is TGTGCCAGCAGTTTAGACAGGAACACTGAAGCTTTCTTT. This codes for CASSLDRNTEAFF.

This clone was detected once. The V and J genes are TRBV5-1 and TRBJ2-1; 9 bases fit TRBD2. Losses at the gene ends were 7 bases for V and 6 bases for J; bases not matched to a gene: 11. CDR1 and CDR2 from the germline V gene are SGHRS and YFSETQ. The CDR3 consists of 15 residues. The CDR3 protein is CASWEVAGVVNEQFF. DNA for the CDR3: TGCGCCAGCTGGGAAGTAGCGGGAGTCGTCAATGAGCAGTTCTTC.

The V and J genes are TRBV5-4 and TRBJ2-7, with D possibly being TRBD2 (6 bases). Germline CDR1 and CDR2: SGHNT and YYREEE (reference sequence). Deletions cut 1 base from V and 1 base from J, with 9 bases between. CDR3 length: 14 amino acids. CDR3 DNA sequence: TGTGCCAGCAGCTTGCGCGCGGGGTCCTACGAGCAGTACTTC. It encodes CASSLRAGSYEQYF.

The chain employs TRBV7-6 and TRBJ1-4; 7 nucleotides match TRBD1. CDR1 and CDR2 (germline): SGHVS, FNYEAQ. V lost 5 bases to trimming and J lost 8 bases; unmatched junction nucleotides: 8. The CDR3 covers 14 residues. The CDR3 sequence is CASSPTGVGEKLFF. The CDR3 nucleotides read TGTGCCAGCAGCCCAACAGGGGTGGGCGAAAAACTGTTTTTT.

This chain links TRBV7-9 with TRBJ2-7, with 9 bases that match TRBD2. Germline V gene data show CDR1 as SEHNR and CDR2 as FQNEAQ (reference sequence). V shed 5 bases and J 5 bases; nucleotides not matched to a gene: 10. The length of the CDR3 is 15 residues. This CDR3 is CASSEAGLAGHEQYF. As DNA, the CDR3 is TGTGCCAGCAGCGAAGCGGGACTAGCAGGCCACGAGCAGTACTTC.

V is TRBV5-1 and J is TRBJ2-4, with TRBD2 identical over 8 bases. CDR3 length equals 13 residues. Per germline, CDR1 SGHRS and CDR2 YFSETQ. The junction had 2 bases not matched to a gene; V was cut back by 3 bases and J by 6 bases. The CDR3 bases are TGCGCCAGCAGCTCGGGAGGGGGAAACATTCAGTACTTC. Its protein is CASSSGGGNIQYF.

This rearrangement joins TRBV28 to TRBJ2-5, with 11 bases matching TRBD1. Germline CDR1 and CDR2: MDHEN and SYDVKM. CDR3 length: 15 residues. V shed 3 bases, J shed 5 bases, and the junction held 5 bases outside the gene matches. CDR3 DNA: TGTGCCAGCAGTTTTGGGGACAGGGGGTGGGAGACCCAGTACTTC. The encoded protein is CASSFGDRGWETQYF.

This chain links TRBV7-9 with TRBJ1-6, with D uncertain. Germline CDR1 is SEHNR and CDR2 is FQNEAQ (reference sequence). The germline V and J ends were trimmed by 6 bases and 10 bases, with 7 bases remaining between them. This CDR3 has 11 amino acids. The CDR3 coding sequence is TGTGCCAGCAGTCTCGGGTCACCCCTCCACTTT. Translation: CASSLGSPLHF.

This chain links TRBV6-5 with TRBJ2-2; D is ambiguous. Trimming pared 10 bases from V and 2 bases from J, leaving 5 bases between. Germline V gene data show CDR1 as MNHEY and CDR2 as SVGAGI. The length of the CDR3 is 11 residues. The CDR3 is CATSNTGELFF. CDR3 sequence (DNA): TGTGCCACCTCTAACACCGGGGAGCTGTTTTTT.

This chain connects TRBV6-1 to TRBJ1-2; 7 nucleotides line up with TRBD1. The CDR3 consists of 14 residues. Germline V gene sequence: CDR1 MNHNS, CDR2 SASEGT. The junction had 6 bases not matched to a gene; V was cut back by 0 bases and J by 8 bases. The CDR3, as DNA: TGTGCCAGCAGTGAAGCTGGGACAGCGGCCGGCTACACCTTC. It codes for CASSEAGTAAGYTF.

The J gene is TRBJ2-7, the V gene TRBV28; D is perhaps TRBD1 (6 bases). Trimming removed 6 bases at V and 1 base at J, with 16 bases between. The CDR3 has 15 amino acids. Germline V gene sequence: CDR1 MDHEN, CDR2 SYDVKM. CDR3 nucleotide sequence: TGTGCCAGCAGCACGCACAGGGTTGCTTCCTACGAGCAGTACTTC. It specifies CASSTHRVASYEQYF.

The CDR3 DNA is TGTGCCAGCAGCTTCCGGGACAGGGCTACCGGGGAGCTGTTTTTT. Protein sequence: CASSFRDRATGELFF. The chain is built from TRBV4-2 and TRBJ2-2; 9 positions agree with TRBD1. The ends lost 5 bases at V and 5 bases at J; junction bases unmatched: 6. Per the germline V gene, CDR1 is LGHNA and CDR2 is YNFKEQ. The CDR3 contains 15 residues.

There are a few counts of this clone. The chain links TRBV6-1 to TRBJ2-5; 7 positions agree with TRBD1. CDR3 size: 15 residues. Per germline, CDR1 MNHNS and CDR2 SASEGT. J gave up 4 bases and V 7 bases, and 12 bases lay outside the gene matches. The CDR3 nucleotides read TGTGCCAGCAACAGACAGGGTCGCTGGGGAGAGACCCAGTACTTC. It is translated as CASNRQGRWGETQYF.

There are a few counts of this clone. This rearrangement joins TRBV7-3 to TRBJ1-1; 7 nucleotides agree with TRBD1. This CDR3 spans 15 amino acids. V was clipped by 5 bases and J by 4 bases; unmatched bases: 10. Germline values: CDR1 SGHTA, CDR2 FQGTGA. CDR3 sequence reads: CASSAWDSRVTEAFF. The CDR3 DNA reads as TGTGCCAGCAGCGCCTGGGACAGCCGAGTCACTGAAGCTTTCTTT.

This chain connects TRBV28 to TRBJ2-3, with 8 bases fitting TRBD2. After removal of 6 bases from V and 0 bases from J, the junction contained 11 bases not matched to a gene. The CDR3 has 17 amino acids. Per germline, CDR1 MDHEN and CDR2 SYDVKM. As DNA, the CDR3 is TGTGCCAGCAGGGTAGCGGGGACCCTGATGAGCACAGATACGCAGTATTTT. Its translation: CASRVAGTLMSTDTQYF.

This chain uses TRBV6-1 with TRBJ1-5, with 8 nucleotides matching TRBD1. Germline V lookup: CDR1 MNHNS, CDR2 SASEGT. This CDR3 comprises 18 residues. V shed 1 base, J shed 0 bases, and the junction held 8 bases outside the gene matches. CDR3 coding DNA: TGTGCCAGCAGTGAAGTGATCAGGGGGCCTAATAGCAATCAGCCCCAGCATTTT. It codes for CASSEVIRGPNSNQPQHF.

The chain links TRBV19 to TRBJ2-7; no firm D call. CDR1 is LNHDA, CDR2 SQIVND, per germline (reference sequence). This CDR3 comprises 15 residues. Between the trimmed V and J ends, which lost 1 base and 3 bases, there was a span of 13 bases. The CDR3 is CASSIVSGSDYEQYF. The CDR3 DNA sequence: TGTGCCAGTAGTATAGTGTCCGGGTCGGACTACGAGCAGTACTTC.

This chain links TRBV19 with TRBJ2-5, with D possibly being TRBD1 (6 bases). The closer fit of TRBJ2-7 to the DNA end suggests the J call may be wrong. The CDR3 spans 17 residues. From germline, CDR1 is LNHDA and CDR2 SQIVND (reference sequence). CDR3 coding DNA: TGTGCCAGTAGTATATCGCCGGGACAAGGGATCTCCTACGAGCAGTACTTC. This gives the protein CASSISPGQGISYEQYF.

V gene TRBV9 combines with J gene TRBJ1-1; D possibly corresponds to TRBD1 (5 bases). V lost 7 bases, J lost 1 base, and 14 bases lay in between. Germline V lookup: CDR1 SGDLS, CDR2 YYNGEE. The CDR3 loop spans 14 amino acids. CDR3 amino acids: CASGARVWNTEAFF. In DNA form, the CDR3 reads TGTGCCAGCGGGGCCCGGGTCTGGAACACTGAAGCTTTCTTT. Using reference TRBV9 and TRBJ1-1 for the parts outside the CDR3, the full variable domain is DSGVTQTPKHLITATGQRVTLRCSPRSGDLSVYWYQQSLDQGLQFLIQYYNGEERAKGNILERFSAQQFPDLHSELNLSSLELGDSALYFCASGARVWNTEAFFGQGTRLTVV.

The chain couples TRBV19 to TRBJ2-1; D perhaps matches TRBD1 (7 bases). CDR3 length: 16 residues. Germline loops: CDR1 LNHDA, CDR2 SQIVND (reference sequence). V lost 9 bases and J lost 3, with 21 bases in between. The CDR3 nucleotides read TGTGCCAGCCATCCCCAGGGGGGAGGACGCTACAATGAGCAGTTCTTC. As protein: CASHPQGGGRYNEQFF.

The chain joins TRBV11-2 to TRBJ2-7, with a tentative D call TRBD2 (5 bases). CDR3 length: 16 amino acids. The germline V and J ends were trimmed by 1 base and 0 bases, with 13 bases remaining between them. CDR1 SGHAT and CDR2 FQNNGV come from the germline V gene. The CDR3 spells CASSLVGPGNSYEQYF. DNA for the CDR3: TGTGCCAGCAGCTTAGTAGGGCCGGGGAACTCCTACGAGCAGTACTTC.

The chain carries TRBV11-3 and TRBJ2-5; 8 nucleotides agree with TRBD2. The germline CDR1 and CDR2 sequences are SGHNT and YENEEA. This CDR3 has 20 amino acids. V lost 5 bases to trimming and J lost 2 bases; unmatched junction nucleotides: 22. CDR3 loop: CASSRGWPTGGRSGQETQYF. CDR3 DNA sequence: TGTGCCAGCAGCCGTGGGTGGCCCACGGGGGGGCGGTCGGGACAAGAGACCCAGTACTTC. Together with reference TRBV11-3 and TRBJ2-5, the CDR3 gives the full variable domain: EAGVVQSPRYKIIEKKQPVAFWCNPISGHNTLYWYLQNLGQGPELLIRYENEEAVDDSQLPKDRFSAERLKGVDSTLKIQPAELGDSAVYLCASSRGWPTGGRSGQETQYFGPGTRLLVL.